A single sample is the source of the 12 T cell receptor beta chains below, sequenced in a study of blood T cell repertoires in COVID-19. TCRdb keeps only in-frame clones here, not all; method: immunoSEQ multiplex PCR. The repertoire holds about 140,000 clones, with 65% to 90% as singletons. The sequenced material came from peripheral blood. The receptors come from a man aged 45 to 65 with acute or convalescent COVID-19.

This clone was detected only once. The CDR3 here is CASSGDRGRHNEQFF. In DNA, the CDR3 is TGTGCCAGTAGTGGGGACAGGGGGCGACACAATGAGCAGTTCTTC. The gene calls are TRBV19 and TRBJ2-1; 12 bases line up with TRBD1. The junction had 4 bases not matched to a gene; V was cut back by 5 bases and J by 5 bases. This CDR3 is built from 15 residues. Germline-derived CDR1 and CDR2 are LNHDA and SQIVND (reference sequence).

The chain recombines TRBV5-6 with TRBJ1-1; D is possibly TRBD1 (5 bases). Germline CDR1 is SGHDT and CDR2 is YYEEEE. The CDR3 is made up of 15 amino acids. Deletions cut 0 bases from V and 1 base from J, with 10 bases between. CDR3 coding DNA: TGTGCCAGCAGCTTGGGGTTGCAGGGGAACACTGAAGCTTTCTTT. Its translation is CASSLGLQGNTEAFF. The full variable domain, rest sourced from reference TRBV5-6 and TRBJ1-1, is DAGVTQSPTHLIKTRGQQVTLRCSPKSGHDTVSWYQQALGQGPQFIFQYYEEEERQRGNFPDRFSGHQFPNYSSELNVNALLLGDSALYLCASSLGLQGNTEAFFGQGTRLTVV.

This clone was counted a single time. The chain combines TRBV5-6 with TRBJ2-1, with a tentative D call TRBD1 (6 bases). Deletions cut 1 base from V and 6 bases from J, with 11 bases between. Germline V lookup: CDR1 SGHDT, CDR2 YYEEEE. The CDR3 contains 14 residues. The CDR3 bases are TGTGCCAGCAGCTTGACAGGGTTCCTCAATGAGCAGTTCTTC. It yields the protein CASSLTGFLNEQFF.

The chain is built from TRBV6-5 and TRBJ2-5; 7 bases align to TRBD1. Per germline, CDR1 MNHEY and CDR2 SVGAGI. The CDR3 covers 15 residues. V dropped 0 bases and J dropped 3; count of bases not matched to a gene: 4. CDR3 in amino acids: CASSYSWQGEETQYF. The CDR3 bases are TGTGCCAGCAGTTACTCGTGGCAGGGGGAAGAGACCCAGTACTTC.

The rearrangement joins TRBV9 to TRBJ1-2, with 8 bases aligning to TRBD1. Trimming at V came to 3 bases and at J to 8 bases, leaving 9 bases not matched to a gene. The germline V gene has CDR1 SGDLS and CDR2 YYNGEE. The CDR3 is 14 amino acids. The CDR3 loop is CASSARQGREGYTF. CDR3 bases: TGTGCCAGCAGCGCCCGACAGGGGCGGGAGGGCTACACCTTC.

The V call is TRBV12-3 or TRBV12-4, the J call TRBJ2-5; 7 bases line up with TRBD1. The CDR3 runs 13 residues. After removal of 5 bases from V and 5 bases from J, the junction contained 5 bases not matched to a gene. CDR3 bases: TGTGCCAGCAGTACTCTAGGGGGCGAGACCCAGTACTTC. As protein: CASSTLGGETQYF.

This chain connects TRBV2 to TRBJ1-4; 9 bases fit TRBD1. V gave up 8 bases and J gave up 0 bases; unmatched junction bases: 13. Germline values: CDR1 SNHLY, CDR2 FYNNEI. This CDR3 comprises 18 residues. The CDR3: CASSVQGQGGTTNEKLFF. CDR3 nucleotides: TGTGCCAGCTCGGTCCAGGGACAGGGTGGGACAACTAATGAAAAACTGTTTTTT.

This chain joins TRBV6-5 and TRBJ2-7, with no clear D. CDR3 size: 11 residues. Trimming took off 7 bases at V and 3 bases at J, with 7 bases between the two ends. The germline CDR1 and CDR2 sequences are MNHEY and SVGAGI. The CDR3 nucleotides are TGTGCCAGCATTAGAAACTACGAGCAGTACTTC. Translation: CASIRNYEQYF.

This chain uses TRBV19 with TRBJ2-7; 8 positions agree with TRBD1. J was trimmed by 0 bases and V by 5 bases; bases with no gene match: 12. In germline, CDR1 is LNHDA, CDR2 SQIVND (reference sequence). The CDR3 covers 17 residues. The CDR3 spells CASSFRRTGTISYEQYF. The CDR3 DNA reads TGTGCCAGTAGTTTCAGGAGGACAGGGACCATCTCCTACGAGCAGTACTTC.

This clone appeared a few times. V is TRBV5-4 and J is TRBJ2-7, with a weak D call TRBD2 (5 bases). V lost 5 bases, J lost 5 bases, and 17 bases lay in between. The V gene's germline CDR1 is SGHNT and CDR2 YYREEE (reference sequence). There are 14 residues in the CDR3. The CDR3 bases are TGTGCCAGCAGTGAGGACTGGGGATTCGACGAGCAGTACTTC. Its translation is CASSEDWGFDEQYF.

The chain carries TRBV30 and TRBJ1-6, with D hard to call. Per the germline V gene, CDR1 is GTSNPN and CDR2 is SVGIG (reference sequence). Between the trimmed V and J ends, which lost 0 bases and 10 bases, there was a span of 13 bases. The CDR3 sequence is 14 residues long. The CDR3 is CAWSVRAGRSPLHF. CDR3 sequence (DNA): TGTGCCTGGAGTGTTAGGGCCGGGAGGTCACCCCTCCACTTT.

This rearrangement joins TRBV10-3 to TRBJ1-3, with 7 bases that match TRBD1. The CDR3 has 17 residues. Germline values: CDR1 ENHRY, CDR2 SYGVKD. Trimming cost V 10 bases and J 0 bases; bases outside gene matches: 15. This CDR3 is CATLMGQSINSGNTIYF. CDR3 DNA: TGTGCCACACTTATGGGACAGTCCATAAACTCTGGAAACACCATATATTTT.